One sample yielded the 5 T cell receptor beta chains listed below, sequenced in a study of preoperative IRX-2 immunotherapy in early breast cancer. Data came from immunoSEQ multiplex PCR; TCRdb stores just in-frame clones and leaves some out. The table shows about 98,000 clones, with more than 80% occurring only once. Indicated treatment: preoperative locoregional IRX-2 cytokine immunotherapy. The input for sequencing was tumor tissue, taken after IRX-2 immunotherapy. The receptors were sampled from a human donor with breast cancer.

The rearrangement joins TRBV14 to TRBJ2-4, with 7 bases that match TRBD1. The V gene's germline CDR1 is SGHDN and CDR2 FVKESK. CDR3 length equals 14 residues. Trimming took 3 bases from V and 6 from J; bases not matched to a gene: 5. The CDR3 coding sequence is TGTGCCAGCAGCCACCAGGGGGTCTCAAACATTCAGTACTTC. Protein sequence: CASSHQGVSNIQYF.

This clone was seen just once. This chain uses TRBV5-1 with TRBJ2-1; TRBD2 matches 9 bases. In germline, CDR1 is SGHRS, CDR2 YFSETQ. V gave up 6 bases and J gave up 5 bases; unmatched junction bases: 12. This CDR3 contains 16 residues. The CDR3 region has the DNA TGCGCCAGCATGGGGGTAGCGGGAGTCGTCGACAATGAGCAGTTCTTC. Translating it yields CASMGVAGVVDNEQFF.

The CDR3 DNA sequence: TGTGCCAGCAGTAAGACAGGGGAGAACACCGGGGAGCTGTTTTTT. It yields the protein CASSKTGENTGELFF. The rearrangement joins TRBV6-8 to TRBJ2-2; 8 bases map to TRBD1. Trimming cost V 5 bases and J 1 base; bases outside gene matches: 3. The germline V gene has CDR1 MNHGY and CDR2 SAAAGT. The CDR3 sequence is 15 residues long.

This chain joins TRBV28 and TRBJ2-1, with 10 bases lining up with TRBD2. Germline CDR1 and CDR2: MDHEN and SYDVKM. CDR3 size: 16 residues. V lost 5 bases and J lost 7; bases outside the gene matches: 11. The CDR3 DNA is TGTGCCAGCAGTCCACGCCTAGCGGGAGCTAGGAATGAGCAGTTCTTC. Its protein is CASSPRLAGARNEQFF.

The gene calls are TRBV7-6 and TRBJ2-1; TRBD1 aligns across 9 bases. Losses at the gene ends were 1 base for V and 9 bases for J; bases not matched to a gene: 4. Germline V gene data show CDR1 as SGHVS and CDR2 as FNYEAQ. The CDR3 consists of 14 residues. The CDR3 DNA follows: TGTGCCAGCAGCTTAGACAGGGGGCGAGGTGAGCAGTTCTTC. It encodes CASSLDRGRGEQFF.